A single T cell receptor (beta chain) is shown here with its context. The antigen is unknown. The data belong to a study of cytomegalovirus exposure and HLA in healthy donors. General study points: Later analysis placed DRB1 highest and HLA-C lowest in TCR association rates, which differed by HLA locus. Researchers reported in a later analysis that common viral pathogens appeared linked to several top clusters. Most sequenced TCRs were rare (though some public TCRs occurred in many donors). Immune exposure data for these donors was limited to CMV serostatus.

The study ran its PCR with 60 Vbeta and 13 Jbeta primers. Assay: immunoSEQ multiplex PCR; the TCRdb copy retains only in-frame clones and omits some. The table has over 150,000 clones, 77% seen once; the top ten hold roughly 3.5%. CDR3 length equals 13 residues. V shed 8 bases and J shed 2 bases, with 13 bases lying between them. The germline gives CDR1 MDHEN, CDR2 SYDVKM. Material for sequencing was PBMCs. The receptor was isolated from a woman in her fifties or sixties in good health and CMV-seropositive. The genes are TRBV28 and TRBJ2-7; D is possibly TRBD1 (6 bases). CDR3 nucleotides: TGTGCCAGCTCAGAGACAGGACCCTACGAGCAGTACTTC. Encoded protein: CASSETGPYEQYF.